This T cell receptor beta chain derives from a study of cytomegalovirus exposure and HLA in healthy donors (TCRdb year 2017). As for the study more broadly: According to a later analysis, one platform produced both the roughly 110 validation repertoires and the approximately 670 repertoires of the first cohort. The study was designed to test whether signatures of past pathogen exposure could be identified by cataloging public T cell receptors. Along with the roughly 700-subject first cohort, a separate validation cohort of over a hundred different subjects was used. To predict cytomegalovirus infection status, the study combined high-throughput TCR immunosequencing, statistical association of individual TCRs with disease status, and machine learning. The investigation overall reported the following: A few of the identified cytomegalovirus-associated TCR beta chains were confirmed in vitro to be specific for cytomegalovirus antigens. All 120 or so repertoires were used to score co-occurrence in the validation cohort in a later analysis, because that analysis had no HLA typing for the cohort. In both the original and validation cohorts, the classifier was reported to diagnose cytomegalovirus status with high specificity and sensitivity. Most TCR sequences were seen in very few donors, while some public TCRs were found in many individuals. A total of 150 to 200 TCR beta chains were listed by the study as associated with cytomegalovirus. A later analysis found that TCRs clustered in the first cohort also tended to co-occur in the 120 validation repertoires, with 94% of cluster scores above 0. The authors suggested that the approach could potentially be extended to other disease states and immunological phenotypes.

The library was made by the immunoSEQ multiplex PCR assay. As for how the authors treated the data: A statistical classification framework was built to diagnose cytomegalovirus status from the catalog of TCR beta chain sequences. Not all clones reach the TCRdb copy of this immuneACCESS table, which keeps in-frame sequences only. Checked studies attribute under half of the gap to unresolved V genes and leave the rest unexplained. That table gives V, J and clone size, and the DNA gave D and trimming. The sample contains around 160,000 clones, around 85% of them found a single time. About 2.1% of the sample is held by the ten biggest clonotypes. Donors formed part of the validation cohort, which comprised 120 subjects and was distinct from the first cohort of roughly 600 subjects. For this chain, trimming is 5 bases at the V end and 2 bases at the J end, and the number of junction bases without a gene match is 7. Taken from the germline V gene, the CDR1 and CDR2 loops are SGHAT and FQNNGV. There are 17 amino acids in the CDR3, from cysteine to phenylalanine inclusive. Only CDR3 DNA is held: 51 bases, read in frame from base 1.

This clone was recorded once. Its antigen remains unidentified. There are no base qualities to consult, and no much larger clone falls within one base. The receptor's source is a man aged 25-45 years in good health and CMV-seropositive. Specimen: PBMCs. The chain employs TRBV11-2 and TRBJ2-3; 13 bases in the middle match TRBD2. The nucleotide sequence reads TGTGCCAGCAGCCCATGGACTAGCGGGGGCTACACAGATACGCAGTATTTT. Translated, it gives CASSPWTSGGYTDTQYF.